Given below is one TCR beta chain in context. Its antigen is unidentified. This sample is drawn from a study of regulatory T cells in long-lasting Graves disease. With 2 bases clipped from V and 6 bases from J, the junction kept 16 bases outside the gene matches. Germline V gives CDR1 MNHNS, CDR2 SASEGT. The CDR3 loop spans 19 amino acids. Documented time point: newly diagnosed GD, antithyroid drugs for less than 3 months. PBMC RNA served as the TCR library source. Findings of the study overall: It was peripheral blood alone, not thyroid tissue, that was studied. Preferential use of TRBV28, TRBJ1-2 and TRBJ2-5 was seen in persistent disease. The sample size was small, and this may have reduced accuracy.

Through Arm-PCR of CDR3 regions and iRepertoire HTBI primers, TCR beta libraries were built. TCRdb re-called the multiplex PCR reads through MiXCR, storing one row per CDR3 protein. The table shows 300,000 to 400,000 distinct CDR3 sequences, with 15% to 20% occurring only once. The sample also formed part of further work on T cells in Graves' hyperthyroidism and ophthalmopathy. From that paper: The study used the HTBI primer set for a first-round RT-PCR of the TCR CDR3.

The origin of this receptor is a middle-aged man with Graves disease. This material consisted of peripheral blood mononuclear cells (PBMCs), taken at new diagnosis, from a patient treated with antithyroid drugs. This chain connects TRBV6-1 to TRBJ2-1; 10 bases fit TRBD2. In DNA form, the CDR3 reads TGTGCCAGCAGTGAACTTGGGGGAATTTACAGCGGGGGGGCCAATGAGCAGTTCTTC. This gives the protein CASSELGGIYSGGANEQFF.